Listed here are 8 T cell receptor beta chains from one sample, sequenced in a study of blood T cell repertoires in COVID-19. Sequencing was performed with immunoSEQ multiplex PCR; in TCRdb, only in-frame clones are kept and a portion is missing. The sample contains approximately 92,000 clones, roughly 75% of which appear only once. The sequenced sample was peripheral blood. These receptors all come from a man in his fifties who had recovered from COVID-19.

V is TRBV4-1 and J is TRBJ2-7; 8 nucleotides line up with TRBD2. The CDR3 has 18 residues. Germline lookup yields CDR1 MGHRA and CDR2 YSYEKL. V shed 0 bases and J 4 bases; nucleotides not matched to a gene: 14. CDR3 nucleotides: TGCGCCAGCAGCCAAGAGATTGGGGAGCGGGGGTATTCGTACGAGCAGTACTTC. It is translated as CASSQEIGERGYSYEQYF.

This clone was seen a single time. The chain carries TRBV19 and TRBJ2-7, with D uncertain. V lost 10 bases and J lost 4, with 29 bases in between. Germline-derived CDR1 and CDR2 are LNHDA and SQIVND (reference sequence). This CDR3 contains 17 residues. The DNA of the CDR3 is TGTGCCACCCCCACCTATCCGGTGAAACAGAAACCTTACGAGCAGTACTTC. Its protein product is CATPTYPVKQKPYEQYF. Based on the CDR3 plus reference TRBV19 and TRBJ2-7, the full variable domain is DGGITQSPKYLFRKEGQNVTLSCEQNLNHDAMYWYRQDPGQGLRLIYYSQIVNDFQKGDIAEGYSVSREKKESFPLTVTSAQKNPTAFYLCATPTYPVKQKPYEQYFGPGTRLTVT.

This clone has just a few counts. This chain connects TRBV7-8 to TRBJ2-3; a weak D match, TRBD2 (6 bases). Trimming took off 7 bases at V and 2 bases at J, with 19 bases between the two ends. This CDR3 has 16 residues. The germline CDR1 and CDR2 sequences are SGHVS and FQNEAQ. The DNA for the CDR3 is TGTGCCAGCACCGTTCGCCGGGACTTGATCACAGATACGCAGTATTTT. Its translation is CASTVRRDLITDTQYF.

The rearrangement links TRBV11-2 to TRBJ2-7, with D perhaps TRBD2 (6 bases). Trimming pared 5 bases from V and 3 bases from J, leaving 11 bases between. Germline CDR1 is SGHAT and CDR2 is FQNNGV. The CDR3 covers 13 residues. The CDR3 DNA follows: TGTGCCAGCAGCCCGCGGGGCTTCTACGAGCAGTACTTC. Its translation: CASSPRGFYEQYF.

The CDR3 coding sequence is TGTGCCAGCAGCACACGGGACAGTCTTACTGAAGCTTTCTTT. Protein: CASSTRDSLTEAFF. The chain couples TRBV5-5 to TRBJ1-1, with TRBD1 matching over 7 bases. The V gene end was trimmed by 4 bases and the J gene end by 5 bases; junction bases not matched to a gene: 8. The CDR3 has 14 amino acids. Germline-derived CDR1 and CDR2 are SGHKS and YYEKEE (reference sequence).

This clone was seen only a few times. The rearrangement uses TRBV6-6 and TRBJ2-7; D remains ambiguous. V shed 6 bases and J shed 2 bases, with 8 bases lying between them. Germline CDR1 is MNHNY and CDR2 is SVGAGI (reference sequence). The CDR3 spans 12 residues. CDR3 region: CASSPAAYEQYF. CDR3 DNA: TGTGCCAGCAGCCCGGCGGCCTACGAGCAGTACTTC.

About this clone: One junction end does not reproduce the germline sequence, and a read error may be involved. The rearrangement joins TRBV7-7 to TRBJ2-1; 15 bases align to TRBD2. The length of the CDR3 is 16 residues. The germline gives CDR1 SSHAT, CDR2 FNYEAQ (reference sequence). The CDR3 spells CASSLGLAGGQSEQFF. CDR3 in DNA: TGTGCTAGCAGCTTAGGACTAGCGGGGGGGCAAAGTGAGCAGTTCTTC. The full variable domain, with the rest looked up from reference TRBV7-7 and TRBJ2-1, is GAGVSQSPRYKVTKRGQDVTLRCDPISSHATLYWYQQALGQGPEFLTYFNYEAQPDKSGLPSDRFSAERPEGSISTLTIQRTEQRDSAMYRCASSLGLAGGQSEQFFGPGTRLTVL.

CDR3 sequence: CASSQDTGGRATNEKLFF. The CDR3 DNA reads TGTGCCAGCAGCCAAGATACCGGAGGACGTGCAACTAATGAAAAACTGTTTTTT. V and J are TRBV14 and TRBJ1-4; D ambiguous. CDR1 and CDR2 (germline): SGHDN, FVKESK. The length of the CDR3 is 18 residues. Trimming pared 0 bases from V and 0 bases from J, leaving 14 bases between.